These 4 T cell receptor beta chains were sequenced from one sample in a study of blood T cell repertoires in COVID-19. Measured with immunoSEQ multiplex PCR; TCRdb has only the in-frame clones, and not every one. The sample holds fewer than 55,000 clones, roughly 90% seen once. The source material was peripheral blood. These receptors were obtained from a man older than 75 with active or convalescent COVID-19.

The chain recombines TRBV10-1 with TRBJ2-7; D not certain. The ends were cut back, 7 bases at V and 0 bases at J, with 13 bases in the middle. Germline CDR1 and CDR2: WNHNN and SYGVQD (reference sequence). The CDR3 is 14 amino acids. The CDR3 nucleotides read TGCGCCAGCAAACCTAGACCCACCTCCTACGAGCAGTACTTC. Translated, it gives CASKPRPTSYEQYF.

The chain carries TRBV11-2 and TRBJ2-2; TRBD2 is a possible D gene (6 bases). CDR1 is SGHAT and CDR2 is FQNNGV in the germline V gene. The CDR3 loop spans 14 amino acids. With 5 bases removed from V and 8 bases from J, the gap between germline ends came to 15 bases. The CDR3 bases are TGTGCCAGCAGCCCGACTAGGTCCTCTGGGGAGCTGTTTTTT. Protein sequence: CASSPTRSSGELFF. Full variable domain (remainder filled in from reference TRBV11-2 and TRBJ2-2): EAGVAQSPRYKIIEKRQSVAFWCNPISGHATLYWYQQILGQGPKLLIQFQNNGVVDDSQLPKDRFSAERLKGVDSTLKIQPAKLEDSAVYLCASSPTRSSGELFFGEGSRLTVL.

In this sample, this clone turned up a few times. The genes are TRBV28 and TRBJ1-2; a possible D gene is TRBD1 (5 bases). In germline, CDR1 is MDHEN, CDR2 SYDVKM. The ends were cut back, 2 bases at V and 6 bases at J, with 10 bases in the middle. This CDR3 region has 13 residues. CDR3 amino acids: CASSLGGEHGYTF. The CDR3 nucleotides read TGTGCCAGCAGTTTAGGGGGGGAGCATGGCTACACCTTC.

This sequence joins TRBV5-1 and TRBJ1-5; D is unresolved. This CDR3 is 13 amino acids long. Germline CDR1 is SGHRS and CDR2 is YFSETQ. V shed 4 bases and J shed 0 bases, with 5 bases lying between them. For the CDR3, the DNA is TGCGCCAGCAGCCGGGATAGCAATCAGCCCCAGCATTTT. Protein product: CASSRDSNQPQHF. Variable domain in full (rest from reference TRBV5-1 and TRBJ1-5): KAGVTQTPRYLIKTRGQQVTLSCSPISGHRSVSWYQQTPGQGLQFLFEYFSETQRNKGNFPGRFSGRQFSNSRSEMNVSTLELGDSALYLCASSRDSNQPQHFGDGTRLSIL.